This T cell receptor (beta chain) emerged from a study of cytomegalovirus exposure and HLA in healthy donors. PCR amplification relied on 60 Vbeta primers (plus 13 Jbeta primers). Profiling relied on immunoSEQ multiplex PCR, and the TCRdb table lists in-frame clones only, not all of them. The sample lists approximately 89,000 clones; less than 85% were seen once. V was clipped by 6 bases and J by 4 bases, with 10 bases between them. This CDR3 contains 13 residues. CDR1 and CDR2 (germline): MNHEY, SMNVEV (reference sequence). The V and J genes are TRBV27 and TRBJ1-5; D is undetermined. The sequenced sample was PBMCs. The sequence came from a middle-aged man in good health and CMV-seropositive. DNA for the CDR3: TGTGCCAGCAGCCAGACTTCTAATCAGCCCCAGCATTTT. Translation gives CASSQTSNQPQHF.